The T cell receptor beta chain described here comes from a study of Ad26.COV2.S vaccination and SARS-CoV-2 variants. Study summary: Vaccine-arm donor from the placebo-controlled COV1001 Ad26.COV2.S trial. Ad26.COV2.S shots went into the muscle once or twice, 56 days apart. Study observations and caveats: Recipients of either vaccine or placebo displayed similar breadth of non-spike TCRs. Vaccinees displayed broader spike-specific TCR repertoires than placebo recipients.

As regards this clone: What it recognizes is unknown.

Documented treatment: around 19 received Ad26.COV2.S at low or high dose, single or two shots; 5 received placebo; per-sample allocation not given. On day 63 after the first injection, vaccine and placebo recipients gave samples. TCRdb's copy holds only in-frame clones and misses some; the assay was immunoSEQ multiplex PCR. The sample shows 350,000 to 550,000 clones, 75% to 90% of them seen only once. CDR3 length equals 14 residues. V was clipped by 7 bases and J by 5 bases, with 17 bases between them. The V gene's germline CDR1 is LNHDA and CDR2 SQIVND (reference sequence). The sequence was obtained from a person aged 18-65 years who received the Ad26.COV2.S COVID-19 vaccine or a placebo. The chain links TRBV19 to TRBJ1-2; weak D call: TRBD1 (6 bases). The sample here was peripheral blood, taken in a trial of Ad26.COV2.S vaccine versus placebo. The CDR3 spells CASNLRGGGYGYTF. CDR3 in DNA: TGTGCCAGTAACCTCAGGGGTGGGGGATATGGCTACACCTTC.